This TCR beta chain is from a study of CD8+ T cells in alopecia areata. The study's findings and limits: Lesional scalp displayed greater clonality than normal scalp, most notably in alopecia totalis/universalis.

The treatment was: oral pan-JAK inhibitor, 5-10 mg twice daily. Extracted from the samples, RNA was reverse transcribed into cDNA to serve as the sequencing template. Method: immunoSEQ multiplex PCR; TCRdb's copy keeps in-frame clones and lacks some. The repertoire holds approximately 210,000 clones, roughly 60% seen once, with 0.85% to 1.3% in the top ten. Notes on this clone: Its specificity is unknown.

This TCR was sampled from a human donor with alopecia areata. Sample: CD4+ T cells sorted from blood, taken at week 24, from a patient treated with tofacitinib.

The CDR3: CASSEMGFTGELFF. The CDR3 DNA is TGTGCCAGCAGTGAAATGGGGTTCACCGGGGAGCTGTTTTTT. The J gene is TRBJ2-2, the V gene TRBV6-1, with D uncertain. CDR3 length equals 14 residues. V lost 2 bases to trimming and J lost 4 bases, with 8 bases between them. Germline assignment: CDR1 MNHNS and CDR2 SASEGT.